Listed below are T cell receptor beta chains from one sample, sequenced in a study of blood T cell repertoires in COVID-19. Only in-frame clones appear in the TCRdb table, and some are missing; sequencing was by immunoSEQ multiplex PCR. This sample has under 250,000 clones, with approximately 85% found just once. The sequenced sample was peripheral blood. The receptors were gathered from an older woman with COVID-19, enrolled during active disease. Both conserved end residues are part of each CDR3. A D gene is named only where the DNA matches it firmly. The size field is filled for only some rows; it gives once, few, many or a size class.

CDR3 protein: CASSVAGTGTDTQYF
CDR3 DNA: TGTGCCAGCAGCGTAGCCGGGACAGGGACAGATACGCAGTATTTT
clone size: -
J gene: TRBJ2-3
V gene: TRBV5-6
D gene: TRBD1

CDR3 protein: CATSRDRAGELFF
CDR3 DNA: TGTGCCACGTCCCGGGACAGGGCTGGGGAGCTGTTTTTT
clone size: once
J gene: TRBJ2-2
V gene: TRBV19
D gene: TRBD1

CDR3 protein: CASRPRERSNYGYTF
CDR3 DNA: TGTGCCAGCAGGCCTCGGGAGCGTTCTAACTATGGCTACACCTTC
clone size: once
J gene: TRBJ1-2
V gene: TRBV27
D gene: -

CDR3 protein: CASSIGSSGGETQYF
CDR3 DNA: TGCGCCAGCAGCATTGGCTCTAGCGGGGGAGAGACCCAGTACTTC
clone size: -
J gene: TRBJ2-5
V gene: TRBV5-1
D gene: TRBD2

CDR3 protein: CASSIDWTGGFYGYTF
CDR3 DNA: TGTGCCAGTAGTATAGATTGGACAGGGGGCTTTTATGGCTACACCTTC
clone size: -
J gene: TRBJ1-2
V gene: TRBV19
D gene: TRBD1

CDR3 protein: CASSILAGTYEQYF
CDR3 DNA: TGTGCCAGCAGTATACTAGCGGGCACCTACGAGCAGTACTTC
clone size: -
J gene: TRBJ2-7
V gene: TRBV6-5
D gene: TRBD2

CDR3 protein: CASSSTDPGDTIYF
CDR3 DNA: TGCGCCAGCAGCTCGACAGACCCGGGGGACACCATATATTTT
clone size: -
J gene: TRBJ1-3
V gene: TRBV5-1
D gene: -

CDR3 protein: CASSPAPGYSGNTIYF
CDR3 DNA: TGTGCCAGCAGCCCCGCGCCCGGGTACTCTGGAAACACCATATATTTT
clone size: many
J gene: TRBJ1-3
V gene: TRBV7-8
D gene: -

CDR3 protein: CASSQLQGKSGELFF
CDR3 DNA: TGTGCCAGCTCACAGCTACAGGGGAAGTCCGGGGAGCTGTTTTTT
clone size: -
J gene: TRBJ2-2
V gene: TRBV18
D gene: TRBD1

CDR3 protein: CASRLQGTSTDTQYF
CDR3 DNA: TGTGCCAGCAGACTACAGGGCACGAGCACAGATACGCAGTATTTT
clone size: -
J gene: TRBJ2-3
V gene: TRBV11-1
D gene: -

CDR3 protein: CASSRDRVDEKLFF
CDR3 DNA: TGCGCCAGCAGCCGGGACAGGGTGGATGAAAAACTGTTTTTT
clone size: -
J gene: TRBJ1-4
V gene: TRBV5-1
D gene: TRBD1

CDR3 protein: CASSYTGVGYTF
CDR3 DNA: TGTGCCAGCAGTTACACAGGGGTTGGCTACACCTTC
clone size: -
J gene: TRBJ1-2
V gene: TRBV6-2/TRBV6-3
D gene: TRBD1

CDR3 protein: CASSFTGYGTQYF
CDR3 DNA: TGTGCCAGCAGCTTTACAGGATACGGGACCCAGTACTTC
clone size: -
J gene: TRBJ2-5
V gene: TRBV11-3
D gene: -

CDR3 protein: CSSEGTGGYGYTF
CDR3 DNA: TGCAGCTCCGAAGGTACAGGGGGTTATGGCTACACCTTC
clone size: -
J gene: TRBJ1-2
V gene: TRBV29-1
D gene: TRBD1

CDR3 protein: CASSLGDRRDQPQHF
CDR3 DNA: TGCGCCAGCAGCTTGGGGGACAGGAGGGATCAGCCCCAGCATTTT
clone size: -
J gene: TRBJ1-5
V gene: TRBV5-1
D gene: TRBD1

CDR3 protein: CASSALAGGRTDTQYF
CDR3 DNA: TGTGCCAGCAGTGCCCTCGCGGGGGGCAGGACAGATACGCAGTATTTT
clone size: -
J gene: TRBJ2-3
V gene: TRBV28
D gene: TRBD2

CDR3 protein: CASSLDYRSNEQFF
CDR3 DNA: TGTGCCAGCAGCTTGGATTATCGTTCCAATGAGCAGTTCTTC
clone size: -
J gene: TRBJ2-1
V gene: TRBV5-4
D gene: -

CDR3 protein: CASSESAGELGYTF
CDR3 DNA: TGTGCCAGCAGCGAATCGGCAGGGGAACTTGGCTACACCTTC
clone size: once
J gene: TRBJ1-2
V gene: TRBV7-8
D gene: -

CDR3 protein: CASSDWTGPSYGYTF
CDR3 DNA: TGTGCCAGCAGCGATTGGACAGGTCCCTCCTATGGCTACACCTTC
clone size: -
J gene: TRBJ1-2
V gene: TRBV5-8
D gene: TRBD1

CDR3 protein: CASSPSGSTNEKLFF
CDR3 DNA: TGTGCCAGCAGCCCCTCGGGGTCAACTAATGAAAAACTGTTTTTT
clone size: -
J gene: TRBJ1-4
V gene: TRBV4-2
D gene: -

CDR3 protein: CASSPRTGPEETQYF
CDR3 DNA: TGTGCCAGCTCACCACGGACAGGTCCGGAAGAGACCCAGTACTTC
clone size: -
J gene: TRBJ2-5
V gene: TRBV18
D gene: TRBD1

CDR3 protein: CASSLDNYEQYF
CDR3 DNA: TGCGCCAGCAGCTTGGATAACTACGAGCAGTACTTC
clone size: -
J gene: TRBJ2-7
V gene: TRBV5-1
D gene: -

CDR3 protein: CASSLVDIPLGLSHEQYF
CDR3 DNA: TGTGCCAGCAGCTTAGTAGACATCCCCCTCGGCCTCTCACACGAGCAGTACTTC
clone size: -
J gene: TRBJ2-7
V gene: TRBV7-9
D gene: -

CDR3 protein: CASSPRLAGGYEQYF
CDR3 DNA: TGTGCCAGCTCTCCGAGACTAGCGGGAGGGTACGAGCAGTACTTC
clone size: -
J gene: TRBJ2-7
V gene: TRBV18
D gene: TRBD2

CDR3 protein: CASSHEQGSAYGYTF
CDR3 DNA: TGTGCCAGCAGCCACGAACAGGGGAGTGCCTATGGCTACACCTTC
clone size: -
J gene: TRBJ1-2
V gene: TRBV3-1/TRBV3-2
D gene: TRBD1

CDR3 protein: CATSRQRETDTQYF
CDR3 DNA: TGTGCCACCAGCAGACAGCGGGAGACAGATACGCAGTATTTT
clone size: -
J gene: TRBJ2-3
V gene: TRBV15
D gene: TRBD2

CDR3 protein: CASSESLAGGIDTQYF
CDR3 DNA: TGTGCCAGCAGTGAGAGCCTAGCGGGGGGTATAGATACGCAGTATTTT
clone size: -
J gene: TRBJ2-3
V gene: TRBV2
D gene: TRBD2

CDR3 protein: CASKTGTGDSGNTIYF
CDR3 DNA: TGTGCCAGTAAAACCGGGACAGGAGATTCTGGAAACACCATATATTTT
clone size: -
J gene: TRBJ1-3
V gene: TRBV19
D gene: TRBD1

CDR3 protein: CASSQDSGRGKGYTF
CDR3 DNA: TGTGCCAGCAGCCAAGATTCGGGGAGGGGAAAAGGCTACACCTTC
clone size: -
J gene: TRBJ1-2
V gene: TRBV4-2
D gene: -

CDR3 protein: CASNEGLPNREQFF
CDR3 DNA: TGTGCCAGCAATGAGGGACTCCCTAATCGGGAGCAGTTCTTC
clone size: -
J gene: TRBJ2-1
V gene: TRBV27
D gene: -

CDR3 protein: CASSQPSRGNEKLFF
CDR3 DNA: TGCGCCAGCAGCCAACCCAGCCGAGGTAATGAAAAACTGTTTTTT
clone size: -
J gene: TRBJ1-4
V gene: TRBV4-1
D gene: -

CDR3 protein: CASSRPGQGAYGYTF
CDR3 DNA: TGTGCCAGCAGCCGTCCGGGACAGGGCGCCTATGGCTACACCTTC
clone size: -
J gene: TRBJ1-2
V gene: TRBV5-5
D gene: TRBD1

CDR3 protein: CASSITRDRAEKLFF
CDR3 DNA: TGTGCCAGTAGTATAACCCGGGACAGGGCCGAAAAACTGTTTTTT
clone size: -
J gene: TRBJ1-4
V gene: TRBV19
D gene: TRBD1

CDR3 protein: CASSLDLSPPGGELFF
CDR3 DNA: TGTGCTAGCAGCTTAGATTTGTCACCCCCGGGCGGGGAGCTGTTTTTT
clone size: -
J gene: TRBJ2-2
V gene: TRBV7-7
D gene: -

CDR3 protein: CASSEADRAGKAFF
CDR3 DNA: TGTGCCAGCAGTGAAGCCGACAGGGCGGGAAAAGCTTTCTTT
clone size: -
J gene: TRBJ1-1
V gene: TRBV2
D gene: TRBD1

CDR3 protein: CASSAPGTGAIETQYF
CDR3 DNA: TGTGCCAGCAGTGCACCCGGGACAGGGGCGATCGAGACCCAGTACTTC
clone size: -
J gene: TRBJ2-5
V gene: TRBV6-2/TRBV6-3
D gene: TRBD1

CDR3 protein: CASSLGGTGSYNEQFF
CDR3 DNA: TGTGCCAGCAGCTTAGGGGGGACTGGCTCCTACAATGAGCAGTTCTTC
clone size: -
J gene: TRBJ2-1
V gene: TRBV7-2
D gene: -

CDR3 protein: CASSAESTADTQYF
CDR3 DNA: TGTGCCAGCAGCGCTGAGTCAACGGCAGATACGCAGTATTTT
clone size: -
J gene: TRBJ2-3
V gene: TRBV9
D gene: -

CDR3 protein: CASSAIRGNQPQHF
CDR3 DNA: TGTGCCAGTAGCGCCATCCGGGGCAATCAGCCCCAGCATTTT
clone size: -
J gene: TRBJ1-5
V gene: TRBV19
D gene: -

CDR3 protein: CASSIDPPLAGGSYEQYF
CDR3 DNA: TGTGCCAGTAGTATAGATCCCCCGCTAGCGGGAGGGTCCTACGAGCAGTACTTC
clone size: -
J gene: TRBJ2-7
V gene: TRBV19
D gene: TRBD2

CDR3 protein: CASGFQAEGGYGYTF
CDR3 DNA: TGTGCTAGTGGTTTTCAGGCAGAGGGTGGCTATGGCTACACCTTC
clone size: few
J gene: TRBJ1-2
V gene: TRBV12-5
D gene: -

CDR3 protein: CASSTGQFNGLSPLHF
CDR3 DNA: TGTGCCAGTAGTACAGGACAGTTCAACGGCCTTTCACCCCTCCACTTT
clone size: -
J gene: TRBJ1-6
V gene: TRBV19
D gene: -

CDR3 protein: CASSVVGFAQVFF
CDR3 DNA: TGTGCCAGCAGCGTAGTCGGGTTCGCTCAAGTGTTCTTC
clone size: -
J gene: TRBJ2-1
V gene: TRBV9
D gene: -

CDR3 protein: CASSTTGDRGYTF
CDR3 DNA: TGTGCCAGCAGTACTACAGGGGACCGTGGCTACACCTTC
clone size: -
J gene: TRBJ1-2
V gene: TRBV6-5
D gene: TRBD1

CDR3 protein: CASSLLGGQETQYF
CDR3 DNA: TGCGCCAGCAGCTTGTTGGGGGGACAAGAGACCCAGTACTTC
clone size: -
J gene: TRBJ2-5
V gene: TRBV5-1
D gene: -

CDR3 protein: CAISESGLAGGRNEQFF
CDR3 DNA: TGTGCCATCAGTGAGTCGGGACTAGCGGGGGGGCGGAATGAGCAGTTCTTC
clone size: few
J gene: TRBJ2-1
V gene: TRBV10-3
D gene: TRBD2

CDR3 protein: CASSLSWPGTSGINGEQFF
CDR3 DNA: TGTGCCAGCAGTTTATCTTGGCCGGGGACTAGCGGGATTAATGGTGAGCAGTTCTTC
clone size: -
J gene: TRBJ2-1
V gene: TRBV27
D gene: TRBD2